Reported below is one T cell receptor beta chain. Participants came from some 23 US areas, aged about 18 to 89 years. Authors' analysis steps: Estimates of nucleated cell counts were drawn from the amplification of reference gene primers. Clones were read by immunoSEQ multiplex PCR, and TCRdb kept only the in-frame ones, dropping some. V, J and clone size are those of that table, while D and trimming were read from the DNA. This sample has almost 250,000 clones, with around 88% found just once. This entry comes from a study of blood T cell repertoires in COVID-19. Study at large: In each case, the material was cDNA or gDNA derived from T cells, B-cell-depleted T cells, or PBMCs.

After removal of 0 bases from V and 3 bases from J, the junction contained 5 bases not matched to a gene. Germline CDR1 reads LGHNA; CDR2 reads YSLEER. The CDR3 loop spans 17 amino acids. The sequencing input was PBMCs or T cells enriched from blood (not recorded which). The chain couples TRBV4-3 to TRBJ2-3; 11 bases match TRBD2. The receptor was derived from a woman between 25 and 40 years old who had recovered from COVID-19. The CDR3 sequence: CASSQDPGLAETDTQYF. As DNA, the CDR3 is TGCGCCAGCAGCCAAGATCCGGGACTAGCGGAGACAGATACGCAGTATTTT.